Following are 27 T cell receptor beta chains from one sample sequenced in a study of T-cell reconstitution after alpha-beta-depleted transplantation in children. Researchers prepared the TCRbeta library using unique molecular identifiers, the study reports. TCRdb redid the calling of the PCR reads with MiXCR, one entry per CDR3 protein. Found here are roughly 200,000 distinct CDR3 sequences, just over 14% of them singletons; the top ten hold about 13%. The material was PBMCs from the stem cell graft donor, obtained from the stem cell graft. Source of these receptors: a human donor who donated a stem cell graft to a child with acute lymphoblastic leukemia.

This CDR3 is CSASGRGTTDTQYF. In DNA, the CDR3 is TGCAGTGCTAGCGGGCGGGGGACCACAGATACGCAGTATTTT. V is TRBV20-1 and J is TRBJ2-3, with 7 nucleotides matching TRBD2. CDR3 size: 14 residues. The V gene end was trimmed by 3 bases and the J gene end by 2 bases; junction bases not matched to a gene: 5. CDR1 and CDR2 from the germline V gene are DFQATT and SNEGSKA (reference sequence).

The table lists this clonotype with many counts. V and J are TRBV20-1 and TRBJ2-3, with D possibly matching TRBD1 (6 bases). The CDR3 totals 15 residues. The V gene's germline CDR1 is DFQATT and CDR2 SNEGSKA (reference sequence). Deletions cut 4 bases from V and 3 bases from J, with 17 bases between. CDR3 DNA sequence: TGCAGTGCTACCCCCCCAGGGGCGCGTACAGATACGCAGTATTTT. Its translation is CSATPPGARTDTQYF.

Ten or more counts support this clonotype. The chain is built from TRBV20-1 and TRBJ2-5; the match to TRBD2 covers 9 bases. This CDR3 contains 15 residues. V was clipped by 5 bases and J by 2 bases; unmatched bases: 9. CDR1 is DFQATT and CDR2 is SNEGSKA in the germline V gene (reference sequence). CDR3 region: CSASEREDDQETQYF. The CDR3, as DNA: TGCAGTGCTTCGGAGCGGGAGGATGATCAAGAGACCCAGTACTTC.

The DNA of the CDR3 is TGTGCCTGGAGTCGGGGGATTCCGGGACAGATTACCTACGAGCAGTACTTC. Protein sequence: CAWSRGIPGQITYEQYF. The chain carries TRBV30 and TRBJ2-7; weak D call: TRBD1 (7 bases). In germline, CDR1 is GTSNPN, CDR2 SVGIG (reference sequence). This CDR3 contains 17 residues. The ends were cut back, 2 bases at V and 2 bases at J, with 22 bases in the middle.

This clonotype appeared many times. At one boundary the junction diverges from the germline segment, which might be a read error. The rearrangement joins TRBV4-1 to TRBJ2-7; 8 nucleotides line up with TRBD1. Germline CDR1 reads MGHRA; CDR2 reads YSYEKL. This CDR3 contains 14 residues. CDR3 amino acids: CASSQLARDRRLNF. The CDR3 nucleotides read TGCGCCAGCAGCCAACTAGCCCGGGACAGGAGATTAAATTTC.

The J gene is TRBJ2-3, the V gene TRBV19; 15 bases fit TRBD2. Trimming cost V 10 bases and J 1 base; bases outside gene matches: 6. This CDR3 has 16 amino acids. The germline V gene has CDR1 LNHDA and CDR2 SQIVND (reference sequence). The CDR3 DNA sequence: TGTGCCACTGGACTAGCGGGAGGGACTGGCACAGATACGCAGTATTTT. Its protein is CATGLAGGTGTDTQYF.

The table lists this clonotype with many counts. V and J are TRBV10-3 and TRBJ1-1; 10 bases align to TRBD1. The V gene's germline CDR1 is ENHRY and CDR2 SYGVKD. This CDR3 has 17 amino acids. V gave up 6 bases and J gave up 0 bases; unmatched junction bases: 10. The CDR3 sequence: CAISLTGGVEVNTEAFF. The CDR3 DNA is TGTGCCATCAGCCTGACAGGGGGCGTCGAGGTGAACACTGAAGCTTTCTTT.

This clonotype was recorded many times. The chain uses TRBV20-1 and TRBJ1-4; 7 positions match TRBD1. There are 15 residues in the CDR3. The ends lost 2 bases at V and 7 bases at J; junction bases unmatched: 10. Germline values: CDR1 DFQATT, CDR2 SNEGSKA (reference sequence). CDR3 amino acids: CSARPRQGRGEKLFF. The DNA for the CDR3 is TGCAGTGCTAGACCTCGACAGGGCAGGGGTGAAAAACTGTTTTTT.

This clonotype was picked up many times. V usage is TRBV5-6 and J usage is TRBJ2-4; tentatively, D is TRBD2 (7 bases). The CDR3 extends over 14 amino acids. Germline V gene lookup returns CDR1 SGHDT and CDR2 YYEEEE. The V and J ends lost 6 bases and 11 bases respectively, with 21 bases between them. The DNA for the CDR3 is TGTGCCAGCACCCTAAAAAAACAGGGAGGGGTTCAGTACTTC. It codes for CASTLKKQGGVQYF.

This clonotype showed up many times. CDR3 coding DNA: TGCAGTGCTAGATTGGGGACTAGAGAGACCCAGTACTTC. Protein product: CSARLGTRETQYF. This chain connects TRBV20-1 to TRBJ2-5; 8 bases are shared with TRBD2. CDR1 is DFQATT and CDR2 is SNEGSKA in the germline V gene (reference sequence). Germline trimming cut 2 bases from V and 4 bases from J; bases unmatched to any gene: 3. The CDR3 extends over 13 amino acids.

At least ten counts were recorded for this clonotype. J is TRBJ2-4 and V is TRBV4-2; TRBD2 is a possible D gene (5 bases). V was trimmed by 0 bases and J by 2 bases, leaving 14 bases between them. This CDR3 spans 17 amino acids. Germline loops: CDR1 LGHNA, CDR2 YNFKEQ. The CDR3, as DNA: TGTGCCAGCAGCCAAGATCAAACTCCGGGGACCAAAAACATTCAGTACTTC. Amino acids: CASSQDQTPGTKNIQYF.

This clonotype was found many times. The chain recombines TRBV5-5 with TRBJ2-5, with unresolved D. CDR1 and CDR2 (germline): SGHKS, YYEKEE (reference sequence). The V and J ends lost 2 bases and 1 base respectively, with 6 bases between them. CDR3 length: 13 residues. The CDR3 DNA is TGTGCCAGCAGCTTTTTGTCCCAAGAGACCCAGTACTTC. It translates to CASSFLSQETQYF.

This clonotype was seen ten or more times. The CDR3 DNA reads TGTGCCAGCAGTGCTACCTATACGCAGTATTTT. Its translation: CASSATYTQYF. The chain links TRBV25-1 to TRBJ2-3; D gene ambiguous. Germline V lookup: CDR1 MGHDK, CDR2 SYGVNS. This CDR3 has 11 residues. V lost 4 bases, J lost 7 bases, and 6 bases lay in between. Combining the CDR3 with reference TRBV25-1 and TRBJ2-3 gives the whole variable domain EADIYQTPRYLVIGTGKKITLECSQTMGHDKMYWYQQDPGMELHLIHYSYGVNSTEKGDLSSESTVSRIRTEHFPLTLESARPSHTSQYLCASSATYTQYFGPGTRLTVL.

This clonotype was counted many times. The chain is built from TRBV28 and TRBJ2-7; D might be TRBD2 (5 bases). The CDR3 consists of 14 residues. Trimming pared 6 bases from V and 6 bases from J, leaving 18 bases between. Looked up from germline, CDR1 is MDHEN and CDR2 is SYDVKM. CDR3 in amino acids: CASRPGSRVSEQYF. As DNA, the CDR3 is TGTGCCAGCAGGCCCGGGTCGCGGGTTAGCGAGCAGTACTTC.

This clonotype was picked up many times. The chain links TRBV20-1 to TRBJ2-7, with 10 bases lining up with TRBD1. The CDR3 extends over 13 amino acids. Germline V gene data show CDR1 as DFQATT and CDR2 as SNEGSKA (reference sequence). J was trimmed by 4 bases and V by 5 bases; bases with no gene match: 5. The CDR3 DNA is TGCAGTGCTCCGGGACAGGGGATGTACGAGCAGTACTTC. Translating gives CSAPGQGMYEQYF.

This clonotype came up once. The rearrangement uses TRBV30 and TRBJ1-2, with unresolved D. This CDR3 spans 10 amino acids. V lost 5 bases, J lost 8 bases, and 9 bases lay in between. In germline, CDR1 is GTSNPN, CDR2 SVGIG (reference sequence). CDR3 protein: CAWGFGGYTF. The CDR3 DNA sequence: TGTGCCTGGGGTTTCGGGGGCTACACCTTC.

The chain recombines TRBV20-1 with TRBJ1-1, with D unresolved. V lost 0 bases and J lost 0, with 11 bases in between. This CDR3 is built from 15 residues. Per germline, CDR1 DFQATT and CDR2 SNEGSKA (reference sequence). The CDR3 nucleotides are TGCAGTGCTAGAGAGGGTCCCTTGGTGAACACTGAAGCTTTCTTT. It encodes CSAREGPLVNTEAFF.

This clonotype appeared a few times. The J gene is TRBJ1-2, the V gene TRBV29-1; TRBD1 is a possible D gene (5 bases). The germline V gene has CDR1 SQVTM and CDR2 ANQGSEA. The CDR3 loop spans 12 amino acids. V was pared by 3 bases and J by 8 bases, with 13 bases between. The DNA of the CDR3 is TGCAGCGTTGAGCGAGGGGACGGCGGCTACACCTTC. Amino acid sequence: CSVERGDGGYTF.

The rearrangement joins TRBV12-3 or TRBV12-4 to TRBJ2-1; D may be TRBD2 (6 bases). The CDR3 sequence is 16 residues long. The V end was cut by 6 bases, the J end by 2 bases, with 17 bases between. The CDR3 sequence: CASSPLASDPYNEQFF. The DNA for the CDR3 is TGTGCCAGCAGCCCCTTAGCTAGCGACCCCTACAATGAGCAGTTCTTC.

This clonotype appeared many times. DNA for the CDR3: TGTGCCAGCAGCTTAAATGGGGGCTACACCTTC. This encodes CASSLNGGYTF. The genes are TRBV6-2 or TRBV6-3 and TRBJ1-2; no definite D call. This CDR3 has 11 amino acids. Germline CDR1 is MNHEY and CDR2 is SVGEGT. Trimming took off 6 bases at V and 8 bases at J, with 10 bases between the two ends.

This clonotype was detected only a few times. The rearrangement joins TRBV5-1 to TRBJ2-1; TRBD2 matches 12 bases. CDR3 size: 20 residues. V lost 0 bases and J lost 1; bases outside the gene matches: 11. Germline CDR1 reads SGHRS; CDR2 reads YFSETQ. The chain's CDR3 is CASSLGAASGRARSYNEQFF. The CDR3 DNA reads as TGCGCCAGCAGCTTGGGAGCTGCTAGCGGGAGGGCCAGGTCCTACAATGAGCAGTTCTTC.

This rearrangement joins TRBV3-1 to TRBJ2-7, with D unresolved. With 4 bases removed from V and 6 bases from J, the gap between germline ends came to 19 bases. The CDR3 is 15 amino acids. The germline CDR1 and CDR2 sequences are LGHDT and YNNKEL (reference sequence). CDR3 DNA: TGTGCCAGCAGCCCAAGAATTCCGGCATTTCCCGAGCAGTACTTC. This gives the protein CASSPRIPAFPEQYF.

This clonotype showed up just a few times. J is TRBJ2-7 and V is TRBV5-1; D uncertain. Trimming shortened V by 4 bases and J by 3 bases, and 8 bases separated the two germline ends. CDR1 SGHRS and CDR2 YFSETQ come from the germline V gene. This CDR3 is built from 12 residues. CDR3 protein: CASSVDVYEQYF. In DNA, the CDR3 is TGCGCCAGCAGCGTGGACGTCTACGAGCAGTACTTC.

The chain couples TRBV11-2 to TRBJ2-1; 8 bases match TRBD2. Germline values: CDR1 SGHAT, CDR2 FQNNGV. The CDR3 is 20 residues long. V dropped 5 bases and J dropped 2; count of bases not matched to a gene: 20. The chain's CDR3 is CASSPGFRRAGRGAYNEQFF. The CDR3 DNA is TGTGCCAGCAGCCCCGGGTTCCGGCGAGCCGGGAGGGGGGCCTACAATGAGCAGTTCTTC.

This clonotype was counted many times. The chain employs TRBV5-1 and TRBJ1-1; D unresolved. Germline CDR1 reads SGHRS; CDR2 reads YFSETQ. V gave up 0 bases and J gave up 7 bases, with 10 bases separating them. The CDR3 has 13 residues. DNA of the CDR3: TGCGCCAGCAGCTTGGCCCCGAGGGTTGAAGCTTTCTTT. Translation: CASSLAPRVEAFF.

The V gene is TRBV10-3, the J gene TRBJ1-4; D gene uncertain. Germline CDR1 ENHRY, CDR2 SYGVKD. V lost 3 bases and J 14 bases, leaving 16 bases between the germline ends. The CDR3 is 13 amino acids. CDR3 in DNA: TGTGCCATCAGTGACCCCACGGAGCAGGTGCTGTTTTTT. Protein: CAISDPTEQVLFF.

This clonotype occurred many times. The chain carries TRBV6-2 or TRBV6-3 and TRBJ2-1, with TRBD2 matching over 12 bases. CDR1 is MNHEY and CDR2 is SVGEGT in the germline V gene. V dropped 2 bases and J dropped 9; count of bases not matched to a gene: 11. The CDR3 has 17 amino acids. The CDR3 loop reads CASSYPSSGRAQGEQFF. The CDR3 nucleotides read TGTGCCAGCAGTTACCCCTCTAGCGGGAGGGCCCAGGGTGAGCAGTTCTTC.